The clone carrying this TCR beta chain was detected only a few times. Its target is not known. The read terminates 3 residues before the CDR3 end, so the remaining end is supplied by the germline J gene. This entry belongs to a study of T cell clonality in common variable immunodeficiency. No CVID subject was ill or on immunomodulatory drugs when sampled. Only in-frame clones appear in the TCRdb table, and some are missing; sequencing was by immunoSEQ multiplex PCR. The sample holds tens of thousands of clones, and no clone turns up only once. Regarding the study as a whole: Compared with controls, CVID subjects had fewer shared TCRbeta clones. Reportedly, TCR beta sequences from common variable immunodeficiency showed fewer deletions and N-nucleotide insertions.

The germline gives CDR1 LNHDA, CDR2 SQIVND (reference sequence). Unmatched junction bases numbered 10, after V lost 9 bases and J lost 6 bases. The CDR3 covers 13 residues. The chain uses TRBV19 and TRBJ2-7; 8 bases align to TRBD1. The sample taken for sequencing was peripheral blood mononuclear cells. This receptor was obtained from a human donor with common variable immunodeficiency. The CDR3 loop is CASSNRGLGEQYF. The sequenced part of the CDR3 DNA is TGTGCCAGCTCTAACAGGGGGTTGGGCGAG.